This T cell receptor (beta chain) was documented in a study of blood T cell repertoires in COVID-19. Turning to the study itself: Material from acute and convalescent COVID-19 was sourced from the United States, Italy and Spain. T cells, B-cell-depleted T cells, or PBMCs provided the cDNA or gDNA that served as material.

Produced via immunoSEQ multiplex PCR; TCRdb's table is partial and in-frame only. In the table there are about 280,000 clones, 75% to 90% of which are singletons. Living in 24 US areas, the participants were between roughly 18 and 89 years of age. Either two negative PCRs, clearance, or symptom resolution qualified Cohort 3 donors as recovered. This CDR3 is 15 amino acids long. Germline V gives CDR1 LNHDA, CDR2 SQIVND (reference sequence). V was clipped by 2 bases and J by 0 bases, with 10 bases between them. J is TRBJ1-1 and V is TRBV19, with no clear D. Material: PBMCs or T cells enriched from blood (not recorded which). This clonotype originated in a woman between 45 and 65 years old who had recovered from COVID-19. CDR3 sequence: CASSIHGNMNTEAFF. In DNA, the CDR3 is TGTGCCAGTAGTATACATGGCAACATGAACACTGAAGCTTTCTTT. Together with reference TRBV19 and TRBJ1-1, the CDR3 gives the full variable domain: DGGITQSPKYLFRKEGQNVTLSCEQNLNHDAMYWYRQDPGQGLRLIYYSQIVNDFQKGDIAEGYSVSREKKESFPLTVTSAQKNPTAFYLCASSIHGNMNTEAFFGQGTRLTVV.